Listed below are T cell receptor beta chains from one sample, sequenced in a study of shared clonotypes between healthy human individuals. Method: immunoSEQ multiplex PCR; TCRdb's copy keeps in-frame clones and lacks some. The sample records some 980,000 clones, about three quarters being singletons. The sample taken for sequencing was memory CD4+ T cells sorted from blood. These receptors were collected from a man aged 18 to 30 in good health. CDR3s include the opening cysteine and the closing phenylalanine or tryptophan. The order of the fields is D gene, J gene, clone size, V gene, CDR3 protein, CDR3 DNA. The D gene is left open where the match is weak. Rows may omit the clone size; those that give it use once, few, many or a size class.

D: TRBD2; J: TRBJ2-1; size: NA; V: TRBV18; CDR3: CASSPRGSGSVGEQFF; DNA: TGTGCCAGCTCACCACGGGGTAGCGGGAGCGTGGGTGAGCAGTTCTTC
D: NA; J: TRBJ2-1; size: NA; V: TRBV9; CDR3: CASSVDRGWGSHYNEQFF; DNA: TGTGCCAGCAGCGTAGACCGGGGATGGGGATCCCACTACAATGAGCAGTTCTTC
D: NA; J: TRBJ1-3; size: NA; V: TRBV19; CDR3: CATIGSSGNTIYF; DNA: TGTGCAACTATCGGCAGCTCTGGAAACACCATATATTTT
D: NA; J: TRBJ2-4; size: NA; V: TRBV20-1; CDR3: CSASPGALNYF; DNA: TGCAGTGCTAGTCCAGGGGCCCTAAATTACTTC
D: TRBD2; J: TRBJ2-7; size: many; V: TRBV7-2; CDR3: CASSLASGRFEQYF; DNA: TGTGCCAGCAGCTTGGCCAGCGGGAGGTTTGAGCAGTACTTC
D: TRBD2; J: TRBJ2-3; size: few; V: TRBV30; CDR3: CAWSSGVRGSTDTQYF; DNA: TGTGCCTGGAGTTCCGGGGTGCGGGGGAGCACAGATACGCAGTATTTT
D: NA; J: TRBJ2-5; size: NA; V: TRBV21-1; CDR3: CASSKEGSGKEETQYF; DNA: TGTGCCAGCAGCAAAGAGGGGAGCGGGAAGGAAGAGACCCAGTACTTC
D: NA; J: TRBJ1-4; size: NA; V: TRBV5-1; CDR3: CASSAPGGNEKLFF; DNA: TGCGCCAGCTCGGCGCCGGGAGGGAATGAAAAACTGTTTTTT
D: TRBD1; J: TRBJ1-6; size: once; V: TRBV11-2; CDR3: CASSSGGTNSPLHF; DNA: TGTGCCAGCAGCTCAGGGGGGACTAATTCACCCCTCCACTTT
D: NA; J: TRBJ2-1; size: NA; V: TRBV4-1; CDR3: CASSQEGREYNEQFF; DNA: TGCGCCAGCAGCCAAGAAGGGCGGGAATACAATGAGCAGTTCTTC
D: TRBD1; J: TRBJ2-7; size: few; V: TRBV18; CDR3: CASSPTGDLAYEQYF; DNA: TGTGCCAGCTCACCGACAGGGGACCTTGCCTACGAGCAGTACTTC
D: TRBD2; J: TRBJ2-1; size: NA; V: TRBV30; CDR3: CAWSVLRTSGNNEQFF; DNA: TGTGCCTGGAGTGTACTCAGGACTAGCGGAAACAATGAGCAGTTCTTC
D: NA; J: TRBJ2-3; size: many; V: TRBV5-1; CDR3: CASGGASSTDTQYF; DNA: TGCGCCAGCGGTGGGGCATCTAGCACAGATACGCAGTATTTT
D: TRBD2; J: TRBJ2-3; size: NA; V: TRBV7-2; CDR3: CASSLVGLAGTTDTQYF; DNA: TGTGCCAGCAGCTTAGTGGGACTAGCGGGGACCACAGATACGCAGTATTTT
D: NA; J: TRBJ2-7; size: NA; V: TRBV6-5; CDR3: CASSYGNTYEQYF; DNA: TGTGCCAGCAGTTATGGGAATACCTACGAGCAGTACTTC
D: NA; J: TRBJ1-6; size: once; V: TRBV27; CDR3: CASPDTYNSPLHF; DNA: TGTGCCAGCCCAGACACCTATAATTCACCCCTCCACTTT
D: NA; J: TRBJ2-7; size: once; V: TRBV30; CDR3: CAWSPLGQNYEQYF; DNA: TGTGCCTGGAGTCCCCTAGGACAGAACTACGAGCAGTACTTC
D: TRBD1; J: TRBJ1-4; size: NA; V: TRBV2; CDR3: CASSEGQGARPANEKLFF; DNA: TGTGCCAGCAGTGAAGGCCAGGGGGCGCGACCGGCTAATGAAAAACTGTTTTTT
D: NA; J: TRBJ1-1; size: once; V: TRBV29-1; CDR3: CSAEFTETNTEAFF; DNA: TGCAGCGCCGAATTTACAGAAACCAACACTGAAGCTTTCTTT
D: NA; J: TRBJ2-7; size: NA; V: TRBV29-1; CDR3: CSVPRDGGLREQYF; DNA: TGCAGCGTCCCCCGGGACGGGGGCCTTAGGGAGCAGTACTTC
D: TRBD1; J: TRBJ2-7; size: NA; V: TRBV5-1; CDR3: CASSLALGTGFEQYF; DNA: TGCGCCAGCAGCTTGGCCCTTGGGACAGGGTTCGAGCAGTACTTC
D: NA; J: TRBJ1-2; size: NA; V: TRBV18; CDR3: CASSPGRRNYGYTF; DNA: TGTGCCAGCTCACCCGGAAGGAGGAACTATGGCTACACCTTC
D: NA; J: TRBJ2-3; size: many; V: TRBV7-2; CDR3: CASSFSRDTQYF; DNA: TGTGCCAGCAGCTTTTCCAGAGATACGCAGTATTTT
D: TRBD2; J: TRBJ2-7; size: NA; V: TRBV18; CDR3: CASSPTSGASEQYF; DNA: TGTGCCAGCTCACCGACTAGCGGGGCCTCCGAGCAGTACTTC
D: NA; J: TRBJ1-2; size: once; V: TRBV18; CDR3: CASSSTQGNYGYTF; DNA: TGTGCCAGCTCGTCTACACAGGGAAACTATGGCTACACCTTC
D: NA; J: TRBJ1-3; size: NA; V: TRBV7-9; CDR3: CASSSKRTTSGNTIYF; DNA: TGTGCCAGCAGCTCGAAACGTACGACTTCTGGAAACACCATATATTTT
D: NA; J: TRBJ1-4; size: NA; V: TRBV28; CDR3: CASSLPNQPRGFF; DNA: TGTGCCAGCAGTCTTCCTAATCAGCCCAGGGGGTTTTTT
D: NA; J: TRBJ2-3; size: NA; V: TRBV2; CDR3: CAILRGVGTDTQYF; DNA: TGTGCTATTTTGAGGGGGGTAGGCACAGATACGCAGTATTTT
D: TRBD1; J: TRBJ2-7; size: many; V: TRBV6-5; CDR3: CASTGGRANEQYF; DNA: TGTGCCAGCACAGGGGGTCGAGCTAACGAGCAGTACTTC
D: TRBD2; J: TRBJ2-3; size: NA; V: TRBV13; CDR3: CASSLGVPSGTDTQYF; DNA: TGTGCCAGCAGCTTAGGGGTTCCTAGCGGTACAGATACGCAGTATTTT
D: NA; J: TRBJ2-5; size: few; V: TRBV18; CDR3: CASSLLGETQYF; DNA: TGTGCCAGCTCACTCCTCGGGGAGACCCAGTACTTC
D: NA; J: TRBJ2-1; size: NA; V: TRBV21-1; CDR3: CASSKEGRGMVAGGPSDNEQFF; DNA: TGTGCCAGCAGCAAAGAGGGCAGGGGGATGGTAGCGGGAGGGCCGTCCGACAATGAGCAGTTCTTC
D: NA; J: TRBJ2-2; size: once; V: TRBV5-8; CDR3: CASSRSNTGELFF; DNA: TGTGCCAGCAGCCGATCGAACACCGGGGAGCTGTTTTTT
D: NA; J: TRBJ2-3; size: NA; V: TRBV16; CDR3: CASSLISTDTQYF; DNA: TGTGCCAGCAGCCTAATCAGCACAGATACGCAGTATTTT
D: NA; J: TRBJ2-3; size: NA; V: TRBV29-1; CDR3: CSAVSGGTDTQYF; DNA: TGCAGCGCCGTCTCCGGGGGCACAGATACGCAGTATTTT
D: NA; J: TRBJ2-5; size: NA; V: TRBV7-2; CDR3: CASNWDSSRETQYF; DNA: TGTGCCAGCAACTGGGACTCCTCAAGGGAGACCCAGTACTTC
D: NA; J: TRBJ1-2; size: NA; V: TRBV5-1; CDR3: CASSTRQNLGYTF; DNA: TGCGCCAGCAGCACCCGACAGAATCTTGGCTACACCTTC
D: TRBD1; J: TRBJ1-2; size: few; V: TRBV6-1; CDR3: CASSPGTGNKHGYTF; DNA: TGTGCCAGCAGTCCCGGGACAGGGAACAAGCATGGCTACACCTTC
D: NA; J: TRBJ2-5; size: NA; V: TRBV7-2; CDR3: CASSPYRRAGETQYF; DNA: TGTGCCAGCAGCCCGTATAGAAGGGCAGGGGAGACCCAGTACTTC
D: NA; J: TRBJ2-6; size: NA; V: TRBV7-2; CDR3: CASSLARHLSGANVLTF; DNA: TGTGCCAGCAGCTTAGCGAGACACCTCTCTGGGGCCAACGTCCTGACTTTC
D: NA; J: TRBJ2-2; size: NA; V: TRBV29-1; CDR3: CSVLSLSRGTGELFF; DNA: TGCAGCGTGTTATCCTTGAGTAGGGGCACCGGGGAGCTGTTTTTT
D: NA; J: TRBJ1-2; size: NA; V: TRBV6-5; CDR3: CASSYSRTLNYGYTF; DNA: TGTGCCAGCAGTTACTCGCGCACCCTTAACTATGGCTACACCTTC
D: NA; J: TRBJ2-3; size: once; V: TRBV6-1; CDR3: CASSIQGSPDTQYF; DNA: TGTGCCAGCAGTATACAGGGATCCCCAGATACGCAGTATTTT
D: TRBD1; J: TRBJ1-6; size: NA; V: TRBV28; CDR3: CASRGQDSYNSPLHF; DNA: TGTGCCAGCAGAGGACAGGACTCCTATAATTCACCCCTCCACTTT
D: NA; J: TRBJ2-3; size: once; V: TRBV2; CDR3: CASSEGRGQVGTDTQYF; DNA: TGTGCCAGCAGTGAGGGCCGGGGGCAGGTTGGCACAGATACGCAGTATTTT
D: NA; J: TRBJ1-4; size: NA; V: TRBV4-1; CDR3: CASSQGLAEYNEKLFF; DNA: TGCGCCAGCAGCCAAGGGCTAGCAGAATATAATGAAAAACTGTTTTTT
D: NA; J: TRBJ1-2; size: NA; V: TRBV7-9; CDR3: CASSFVLSSNYGYTF; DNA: TGTGCCAGCAGCTTTGTTCTAAGCTCTAACTATGGCTACACCTTC
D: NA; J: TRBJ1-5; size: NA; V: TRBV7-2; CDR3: CASSNQGNQPQHF; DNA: TGTGCCAGCAGTAATCAGGGCAATCAGCCCCAGCATTTT
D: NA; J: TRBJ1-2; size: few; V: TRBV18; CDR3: CASSETDLYGYTF; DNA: TGTGCCAGCTCAGAAACGGACCTTTATGGCTACACCTTC
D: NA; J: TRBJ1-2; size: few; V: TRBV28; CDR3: CASSPTGINGYTF; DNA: TGTGCCAGCAGTCCTACAGGGATAAATGGCTACACCTTC
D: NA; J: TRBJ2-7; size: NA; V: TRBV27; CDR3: CASSPQFSYEQYF; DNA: TGTGCCAGCAGTCCCCAGTTCTCCTACGAGCAGTACTTC
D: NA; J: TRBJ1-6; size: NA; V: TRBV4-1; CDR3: CASSQTPSSYNSPLHF; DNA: TGCGCCAGCAGCCAAACGCCTAGCTCCTATAATTCACCCCTCCACTTT